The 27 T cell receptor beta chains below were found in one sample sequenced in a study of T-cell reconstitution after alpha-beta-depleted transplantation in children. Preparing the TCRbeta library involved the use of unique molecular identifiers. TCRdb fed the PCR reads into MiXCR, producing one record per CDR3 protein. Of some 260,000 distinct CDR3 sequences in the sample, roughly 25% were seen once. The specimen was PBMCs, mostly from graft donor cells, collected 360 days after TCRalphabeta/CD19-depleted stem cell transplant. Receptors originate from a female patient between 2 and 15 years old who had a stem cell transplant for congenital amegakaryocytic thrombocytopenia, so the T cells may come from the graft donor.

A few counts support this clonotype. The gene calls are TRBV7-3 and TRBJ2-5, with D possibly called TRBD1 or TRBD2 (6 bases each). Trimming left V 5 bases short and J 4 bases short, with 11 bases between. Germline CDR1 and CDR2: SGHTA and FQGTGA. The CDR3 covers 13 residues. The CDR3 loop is CASSVGGGETQYF. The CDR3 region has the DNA TGTGCCAGCAGCGTCGGGGGCGGAGAGACCCAGTACTTC.

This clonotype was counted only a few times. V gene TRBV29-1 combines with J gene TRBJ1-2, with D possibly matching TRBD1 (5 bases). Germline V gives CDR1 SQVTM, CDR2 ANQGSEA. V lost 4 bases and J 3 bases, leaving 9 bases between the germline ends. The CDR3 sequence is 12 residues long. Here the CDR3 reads CSVATGDYGYTF. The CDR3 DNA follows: TGCAGCGTTGCTACAGGAGACTATGGCTACACCTTC.

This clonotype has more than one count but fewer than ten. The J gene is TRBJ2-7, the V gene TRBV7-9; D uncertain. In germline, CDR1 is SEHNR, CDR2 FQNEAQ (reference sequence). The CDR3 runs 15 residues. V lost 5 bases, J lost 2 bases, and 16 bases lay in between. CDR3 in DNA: TGTGCCAGCAGCCCGAACTATGGATTGGCCTACGAGCAGTACTTC. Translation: CASSPNYGLAYEQYF.

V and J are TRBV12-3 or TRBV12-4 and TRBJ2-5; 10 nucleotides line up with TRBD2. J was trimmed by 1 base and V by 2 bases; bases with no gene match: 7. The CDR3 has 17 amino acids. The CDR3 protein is CASSLFRLAGAQETQYF. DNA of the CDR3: TGTGCCAGCAGTTTATTCCGGCTAGCGGGGGCCCAAGAGACCCAGTACTTC.

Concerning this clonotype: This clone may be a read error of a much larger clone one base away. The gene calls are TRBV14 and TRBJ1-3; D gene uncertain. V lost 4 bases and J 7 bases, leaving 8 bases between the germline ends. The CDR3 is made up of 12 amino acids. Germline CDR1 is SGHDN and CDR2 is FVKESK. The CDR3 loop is CASSLGLNTIYF. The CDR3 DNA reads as TGTGCCAGCAGCCTCGGTCTGAACACCATATATTTT.

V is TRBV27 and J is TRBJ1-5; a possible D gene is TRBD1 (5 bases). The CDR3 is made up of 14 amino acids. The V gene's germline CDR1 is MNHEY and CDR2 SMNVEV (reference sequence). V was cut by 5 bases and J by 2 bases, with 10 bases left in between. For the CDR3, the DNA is TGTGCCAGCAGTGTAGGGGTTCGCAATCAGCCCCAGCATTTT. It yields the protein CASSVGVRNQPQHF.

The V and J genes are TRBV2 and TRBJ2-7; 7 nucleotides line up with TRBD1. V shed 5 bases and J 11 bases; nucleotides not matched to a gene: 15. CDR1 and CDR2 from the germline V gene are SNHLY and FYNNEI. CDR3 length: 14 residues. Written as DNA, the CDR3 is TGTGCCAGCAGTCCCGGGACAGTTGCCGTCAGGAAGTACTTC. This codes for CASSPGTVAVRKYF.

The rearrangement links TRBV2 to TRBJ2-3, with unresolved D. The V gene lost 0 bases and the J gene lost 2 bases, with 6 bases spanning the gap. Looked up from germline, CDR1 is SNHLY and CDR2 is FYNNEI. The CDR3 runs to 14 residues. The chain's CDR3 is CASSEAGSTDTQYF. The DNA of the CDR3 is TGTGCCAGCAGTGAAGCCGGGTCCACAGATACGCAGTATTTT. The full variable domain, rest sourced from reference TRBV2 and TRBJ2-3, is EPEVTQTPSHQVTQMGQEVILRCVPISNHLYFYWYRQILGQKVEFLVSFYNNEISEKSEIFDDQFSVERPDGSNFTLKIRSTKLEDSAMYFCASSEAGSTDTQYFGPGTRLTVL.

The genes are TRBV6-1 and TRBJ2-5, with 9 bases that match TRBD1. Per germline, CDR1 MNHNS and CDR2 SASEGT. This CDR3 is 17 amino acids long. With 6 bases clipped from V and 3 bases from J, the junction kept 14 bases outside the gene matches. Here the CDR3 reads CASRKKVTGTGKETQYF. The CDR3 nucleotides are TGTGCCAGCAGAAAAAAAGTGACCGGGACAGGGAAAGAGACCCAGTACTTC.

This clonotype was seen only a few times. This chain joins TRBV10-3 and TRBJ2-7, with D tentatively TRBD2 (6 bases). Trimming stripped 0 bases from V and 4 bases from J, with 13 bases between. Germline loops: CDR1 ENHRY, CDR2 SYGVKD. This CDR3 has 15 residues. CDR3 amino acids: CAISESAGTHYEQYF. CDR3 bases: TGTGCCATCAGTGAGTCGGCCGGGACTCATTACGAGCAGTACTTC.

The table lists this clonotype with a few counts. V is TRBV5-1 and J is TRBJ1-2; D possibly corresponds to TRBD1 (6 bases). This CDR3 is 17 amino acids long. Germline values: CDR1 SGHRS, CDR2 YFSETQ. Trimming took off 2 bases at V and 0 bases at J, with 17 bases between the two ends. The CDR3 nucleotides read TGCGCCAGCAGCTTAGATAACAGGGATGTAGCTAACTATGGCTACACCTTC. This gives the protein CASSLDNRDVANYGYTF.

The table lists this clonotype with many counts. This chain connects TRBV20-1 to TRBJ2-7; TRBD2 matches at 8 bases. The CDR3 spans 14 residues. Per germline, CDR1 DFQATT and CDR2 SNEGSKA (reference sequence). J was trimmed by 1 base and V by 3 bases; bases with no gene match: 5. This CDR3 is CSASLTSGSYEQYF. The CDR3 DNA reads TGCAGTGCTAGCCTTACTAGCGGTTCCTACGAGCAGTACTTC.

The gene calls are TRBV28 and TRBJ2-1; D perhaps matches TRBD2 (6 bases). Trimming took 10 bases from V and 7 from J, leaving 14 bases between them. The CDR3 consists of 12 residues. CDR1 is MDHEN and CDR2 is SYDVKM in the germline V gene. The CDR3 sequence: CATSGLFNEQFF. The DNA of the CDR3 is TGTGCCACCTCGGGACTCTTTAATGAGCAGTTCTTC.

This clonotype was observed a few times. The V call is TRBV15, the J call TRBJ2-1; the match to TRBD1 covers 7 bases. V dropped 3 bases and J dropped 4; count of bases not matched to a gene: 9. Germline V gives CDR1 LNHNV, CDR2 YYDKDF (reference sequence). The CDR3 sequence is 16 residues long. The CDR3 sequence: CATSSAGQEQYNEQFF. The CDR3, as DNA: TGTGCCACCAGCAGCGCTGGACAGGAACAGTACAATGAGCAGTTCTTC.

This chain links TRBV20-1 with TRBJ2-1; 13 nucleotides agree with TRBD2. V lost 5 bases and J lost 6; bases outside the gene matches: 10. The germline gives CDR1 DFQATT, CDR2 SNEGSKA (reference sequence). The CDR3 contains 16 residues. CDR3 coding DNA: TGCAGTGCTTTAATCGGACTAGCGGGAGCCCCCAATGAGCAGTTCTTC. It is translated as CSALIGLAGAPNEQFF.

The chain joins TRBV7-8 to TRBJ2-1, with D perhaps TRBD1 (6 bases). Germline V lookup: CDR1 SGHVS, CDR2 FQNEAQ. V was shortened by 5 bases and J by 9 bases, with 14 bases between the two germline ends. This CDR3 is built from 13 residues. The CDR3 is CASSLNRVPEQFF. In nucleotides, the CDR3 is TGTGCCAGCAGCCTAAACAGGGTACCTGAGCAGTTCTTC.

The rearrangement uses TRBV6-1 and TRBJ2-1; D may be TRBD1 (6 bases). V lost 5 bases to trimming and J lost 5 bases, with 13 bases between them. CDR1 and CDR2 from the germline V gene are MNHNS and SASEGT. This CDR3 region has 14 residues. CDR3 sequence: CASSPGAEDNEQFF. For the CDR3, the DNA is TGTGCCAGCAGTCCAGGGGCAGAGGACAATGAGCAGTTCTTC.

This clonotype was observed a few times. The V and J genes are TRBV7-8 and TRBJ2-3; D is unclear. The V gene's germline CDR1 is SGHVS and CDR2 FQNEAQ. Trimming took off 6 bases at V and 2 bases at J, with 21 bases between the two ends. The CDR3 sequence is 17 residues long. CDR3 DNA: TGTGCCAGCAGAAAAGGTGGTGGGCCACCGGTCACAGATACGCAGTATTTT. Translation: CASRKGGGPPVTDTQYF.

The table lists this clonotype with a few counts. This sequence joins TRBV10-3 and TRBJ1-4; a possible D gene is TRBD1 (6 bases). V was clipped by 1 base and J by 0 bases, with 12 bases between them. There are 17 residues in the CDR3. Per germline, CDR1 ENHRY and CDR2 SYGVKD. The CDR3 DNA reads TGTGCCATCAGTGAGTTTCAGGGGCTTGCAACTAATGAAAAACTGTTTTTT. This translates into CAISEFQGLATNEKLFF.

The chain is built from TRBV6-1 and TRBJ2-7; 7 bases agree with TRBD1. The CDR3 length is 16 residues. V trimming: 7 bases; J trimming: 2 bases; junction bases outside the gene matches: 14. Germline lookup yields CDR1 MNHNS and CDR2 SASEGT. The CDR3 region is CASISYMQGVPYEQYF. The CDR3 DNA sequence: TGTGCCAGCATCTCTTATATGCAGGGGGTTCCCTACGAGCAGTACTTC.

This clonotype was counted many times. CDR3 in DNA: TGTGCCAGCAGTTTATCCGCAGCGGGCCGCTACGAGCAGTACTTC. Its translation: CASSLSAAGRYEQYF. J is TRBJ2-7 and V is TRBV12-3 or TRBV12-4, with TRBD2 as a possible D gene (6 bases). This CDR3 region has 15 residues. Trimming shortened V by 2 bases and J by 3 bases, and 14 bases separated the two germline ends.

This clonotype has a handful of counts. CDR3 DNA sequence: TGCAGTGCACACGGCAGGGGGCCGACGTATGGGGCCAACGTCCTGACTTTC. Its translation: CSAHGRGPTYGANVLTF. The chain has TRBV20-1 and TRBJ2-6; 8 nucleotides agree with TRBD1. The CDR3 runs to 17 residues. J was trimmed by 3 bases and V by 6 bases; bases with no gene match: 13. CDR1 and CDR2 (germline): DFQATT, SNEGSKA (reference sequence).

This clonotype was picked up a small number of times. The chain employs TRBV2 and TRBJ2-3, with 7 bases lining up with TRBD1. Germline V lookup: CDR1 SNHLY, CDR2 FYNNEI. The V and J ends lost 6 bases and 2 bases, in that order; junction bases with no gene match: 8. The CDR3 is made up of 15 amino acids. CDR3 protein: CASRDRSKLTDTQYF. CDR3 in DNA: TGTGCCAGCAGGGACAGGTCTAAACTCACAGATACGCAGTATTTT.

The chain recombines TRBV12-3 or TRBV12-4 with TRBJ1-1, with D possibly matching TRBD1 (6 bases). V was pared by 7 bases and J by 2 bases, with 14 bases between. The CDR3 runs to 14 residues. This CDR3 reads CASIQQGFNTEAFF. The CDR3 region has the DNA TGTGCCAGCATCCAACAGGGATTCAACACTGAAGCTTTCTTT.

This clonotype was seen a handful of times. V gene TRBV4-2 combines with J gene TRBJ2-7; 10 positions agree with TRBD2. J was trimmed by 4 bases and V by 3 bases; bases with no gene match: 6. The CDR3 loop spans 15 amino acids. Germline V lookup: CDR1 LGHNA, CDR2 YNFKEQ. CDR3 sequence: CASSHNSGGPYEQYF. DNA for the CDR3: TGTGCCAGCAGCCACAATAGCGGGGGGCCATACGAGCAGTACTTC.

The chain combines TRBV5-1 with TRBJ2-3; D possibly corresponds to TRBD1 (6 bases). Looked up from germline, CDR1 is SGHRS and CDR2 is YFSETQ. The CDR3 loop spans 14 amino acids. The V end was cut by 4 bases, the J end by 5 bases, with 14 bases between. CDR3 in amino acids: CASSPRQAEDTQYF. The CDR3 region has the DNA TGCGCCAGCAGCCCACGACAGGCGGAAGATACGCAGTATTTT.

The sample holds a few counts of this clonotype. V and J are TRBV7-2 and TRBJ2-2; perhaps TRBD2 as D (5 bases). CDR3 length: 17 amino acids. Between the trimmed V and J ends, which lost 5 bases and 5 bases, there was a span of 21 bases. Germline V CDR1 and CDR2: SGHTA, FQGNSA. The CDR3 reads CASSRALGRVRTGELFF. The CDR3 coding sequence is TGTGCCAGCAGCCGAGCCCTGGGGAGAGTCAGGACCGGGGAGCTGTTTTTT.